Following are 27 T cell receptor beta chains from one sample sequenced in a study of blood T cell repertoires in COVID-19. Here immunoSEQ multiplex PCR was the method, and the copy in TCRdb shows in-frame clones only, minus some. The repertoire holds roughly 250,000 clones, with approximately 86% as singletons. Sequencing used peripheral blood. Source of these receptors: an elderly woman with active or convalescent COVID-19.

V gene TRBV28 combines with J gene TRBJ1-3, with D possibly TRBD1 on 5 matching bases. Per the germline V gene, CDR1 is MDHEN and CDR2 is SYDVKM. This CDR3 spans 14 amino acids. Trimming cost V 3 bases and J 0 bases, with 6 bases left between them. The DNA of the CDR3 is TGTGCCAGCAGTTTCCAGGGCTCTGGAAACACCATATATTTT. It encodes CASSFQGSGNTIYF.

The chain recombines TRBV5-1 with TRBJ2-7; 7 positions agree with TRBD2. This CDR3 is built from 16 residues. J was trimmed by 0 bases and V by 4 bases; bases with no gene match: 10. In germline, CDR1 is SGHRS, CDR2 YFSETQ. CDR3 bases: TGCGCCAGCAGCGCCATTAGCGGGCCTGGCTCCTACGAGCAGTACTTC. Protein: CASSAISGPGSYEQYF.

The V and J genes are TRBV4-1 and TRBJ1-2, with D possibly being TRBD1 (5 bases). V gave up 1 base and J gave up 8 bases, with 20 bases separating them. CDR3 size: 16 residues. The germline CDR1 and CDR2 sequences are MGHRA and YSYEKL. The CDR3: CASSQVGVGRVEGYTF. The CDR3 DNA reads TGCGCCAGCAGCCAAGTAGGGGTAGGGCGCGTTGAGGGCTACACCTTC.

This clone occurred once. In DNA form, the CDR3 reads TGTGCCAGCAGGGACACAGAGTCCCTCTATGGCTACACCTTC. It is translated as CASRDTESLYGYTF. The chain is built from TRBV28 and TRBJ1-2, with D tentatively TRBD1 (5 bases). Trimming took off 6 bases at V and 4 bases at J, with 15 bases between the two ends. The CDR3 contains 14 residues. Germline V CDR1 and CDR2: MDHEN, SYDVKM.

The rearrangement links TRBV6-4 to TRBJ2-2, with 9 bases aligning to TRBD2. The CDR3 consists of 15 residues. V gave up 5 bases and J gave up 6 bases; unmatched junction bases: 7. Germline V gene lookup returns CDR1 MRHNA and CDR2 SNTAGT. The CDR3 loop is CASSLVAGEPGELFF. The CDR3 DNA is TGTGCCAGCAGTCTGGTAGCGGGAGAGCCCGGGGAGCTGTTTTTT.

CDR3: CASSNRDRVTEQYF. The CDR3 DNA follows: TGTGCCAGCAGCAACCGGGACAGGGTGACCGAGCAGTACTTC. The rearrangement uses TRBV7-2 and TRBJ2-7; 9 nucleotides match TRBD1. The CDR3 runs 14 residues. The germline gives CDR1 SGHTA, CDR2 FQGNSA. J gave up 6 bases and V 5 bases, and 8 bases lay outside the gene matches.

J is TRBJ1-1 and V is TRBV15; D perhaps matches TRBD1 (6 bases). The germline CDR1 and CDR2 sequences are LNHNV and YYDKDF (reference sequence). The CDR3 sequence is 14 residues long. Trimming pared 5 bases from V and 6 bases from J, leaving 16 bases between. CDR3: CATSPTGNRPEAFF. Written as DNA, the CDR3 is TGTGCCACCAGCCCGACAGGAAATCGACCTGAAGCTTTCTTT.

This clone has a handful of counts. V and J are TRBV3-1 (or the pseudogene TRBV3-2) and TRBJ2-1, with D maybe TRBD1 (6 bases). The CDR3 runs to 14 residues. Trimming removed 6 bases from V and 7 bases from J, with 16 bases in between. From germline, CDR1 is LGHDT and CDR2 YNNKEL (reference sequence). CDR3 bases: TGTGCCAGCAGAGAACAGGGTGCATCGAATGAGCAGTTCTTC. Protein sequence: CASREQGASNEQFF.

J is TRBJ1-6 and V is TRBV6-5, with D maybe TRBD1 (5 bases). The CDR3 has 14 amino acids. V shed 5 bases and J shed 9 bases, with 14 bases lying between them. The germline CDR1 and CDR2 sequences are MNHEY and SVGAGI. CDR3 residues: CASSRQSQGSPLHF. The DNA for the CDR3 is TGTGCCAGCAGTCGACAGTCCCAGGGTTCACCCCTCCACTTT.

The chain joins TRBV19 to TRBJ1-5, with D unclear. The germline CDR1 and CDR2 sequences are LNHDA and SQIVND (reference sequence). Between the trimmed V and J ends, which lost 5 bases and 0 bases, there was a span of 14 bases. CDR3 length: 16 amino acids. The CDR3 sequence: CASSPGYAPSNQPQHF. Here the CDR3 DNA reads TGTGCCAGTAGTCCGGGGTATGCGCCTAGCAATCAGCCCCAGCATTTT.

The chain couples TRBV18 to TRBJ2-5; no clear D gene. CDR1 is KGHSH, CDR2 LQKENI, per germline. This CDR3 comprises 13 residues. Between the trimmed V and J ends, which lost 6 bases and 2 bases, there was a span of 10 bases. CDR3 region: CASSRSEQETQYF. The CDR3 nucleotides are TGTGCCAGCTCCAGGTCAGAACAAGAGACCCAGTACTTC.

The chain joins TRBV19 to TRBJ1-2; tentatively, D is TRBD1 (5 bases). Germline CDR1 is LNHDA and CDR2 is SQIVND (reference sequence). V was clipped by 6 bases and J by 3 bases, with 14 bases between them. The CDR3 loop spans 14 amino acids. DNA of the CDR3: TGTGCCAGTAGCCCACAGGACGGAGACTATGGCTACACCTTC. Translation gives CASSPQDGDYGYTF.

The gene calls are TRBV5-5 and TRBJ1-2; 11 bases align to TRBD1. There are 15 residues in the CDR3. Germline V lookup: CDR1 SGHKS, CDR2 YYEKEE (reference sequence). The V and J ends lost 4 bases and 5 bases, in that order; junction bases with no gene match: 7. CDR3 nucleotides: TGTGCCAGCAGCACTAGGACAGGGGGCGAATATGGCTACACCTTC. Its translation: CASSTRTGGEYGYTF.

The chain recombines TRBV11-2 with TRBJ2-5, with 13 bases lining up with TRBD2. The ends lost 5 bases at V and 2 bases at J; junction bases unmatched: 8. The CDR3 totals 17 residues. CDR1 is SGHAT, CDR2 FQNNGV, per germline. This CDR3 reads CASSRGTSGVLQETQYF. CDR3 bases: TGTGCCAGCAGCCGAGGGACTAGCGGGGTATTGCAAGAGACCCAGTACTTC. The whole variable domain, filled in from reference TRBV11-2 and TRBJ2-5, reads EAGVAQSPRYKIIEKRQSVAFWCNPISGHATLYWYQQILGQGPKLLIQFQNNGVVDDSQLPKDRFSAERLKGVDSTLKIQPAKLEDSAVYLCASSRGTSGVLQETQYFGPGTRLLVL.

This clone was counted only a few times. Other nucleotide sequences from this sample produce the same CDR3. The V gene is TRBV5-1, the J gene TRBJ2-3; the D gene is possibly TRBD2 (6 bases). CDR1 is SGHRS and CDR2 is YFSETQ in the germline V gene. The CDR3 spans 15 residues. Trimming removed 1 base at V and 4 bases at J, with 13 bases between. The CDR3 here is CASSLMGGSADTQYF. DNA of the CDR3: TGCGCCAGCAGCTTGATGGGGGGTAGCGCAGATACGCAGTATTTT.

This chain uses TRBV10-3 with TRBJ1-5; 7 nucleotides match TRBD1. Germline V lookup: CDR1 ENHRY, CDR2 SYGVKD. The trim removed 6 bases at V and 16 bases at J, leaving 12 bases unmatched. This CDR3 comprises 12 residues. This CDR3 reads CAIRDEGGASHF. The CDR3 coding sequence is TGTGCCATCAGGGACGAAGGGGGCGCTTCACATTTT.

V usage is TRBV11-2 and J usage is TRBJ2-2, with D possibly TRBD2 on 6 matching bases. Germline V gives CDR1 SGHAT, CDR2 FQNNGV. This CDR3 has 16 residues. Trimming stripped 6 bases from V and 6 bases from J, with 20 bases between. Here the CDR3 reads CASSHRALGGAGELFF. CDR3 in DNA: TGTGCCAGCAGTCATAGGGCCCTTGGCGGGGCCGGGGAGCTGTTTTTT.

CDR3 bases: TGTGCCATCAGCGAGACAGGCTACGAGCAGTACTTC. Residues: CAISETGYEQYF. This chain links TRBV10-3 with TRBJ2-7; the D gene is possibly TRBD1 (6 bases). CDR3 length: 12 amino acids. The germline V gene encodes CDR1 ENHRY and CDR2 SYGVKD. Trimming removed 6 bases at V and 3 bases at J, with 9 bases between.

The genes are TRBV7-6 and TRBJ2-2, with D perhaps matching TRBD2 (6 bases). Deletions cut 1 base from V and 0 bases from J, with 12 bases between. Germline values: CDR1 SGHVS, CDR2 FNYEAQ. This CDR3 has 17 amino acids. Here the CDR3 reads CASSLGGGAANTGELFF. Here the CDR3 DNA reads TGTGCCAGCAGCTTAGGAGGAGGGGCCGCGAACACCGGGGAGCTGTTTTTT.

The gene calls are TRBV19 and TRBJ1-2; 7 nucleotides match TRBD1. The ends lost 2 bases at V and 4 bases at J; junction bases unmatched: 10. Germline V gives CDR1 LNHDA, CDR2 SQIVND (reference sequence). The CDR3 sequence is 16 residues long. The CDR3 region has the DNA TGTGCCAGTAGTATACCCGGGACAGATGAGTCCTATGGCTACACCTTC. Encoded protein: CASSIPGTDESYGYTF. The entire variable domain, with the rest obtained from reference TRBV19 and TRBJ1-2, is as follows: DGGITQSPKYLFRKEGQNVTLSCEQNLNHDAMYWYRQDPGQGLRLIYYSQIVNDFQKGDIAEGYSVSREKKESFPLTVTSAQKNPTAFYLCASSIPGTDESYGYTFGSGTRLTVV.

The rearrangement links TRBV24-1 to TRBJ2-7; a possible D gene is TRBD1 (5 bases). The CDR3 is made up of 15 amino acids. The V and J ends lost 4 bases and 6 bases respectively, with 18 bases between them. CDR1 and CDR2 from the germline V gene are KGHDR and SFDVKD. CDR3 in DNA: TGTGCCACCAGTGACCCACCACGAACAGGAGCCGAGCAGTACTTC. It is translated as CATSDPPRTGAEQYF.

The genes are TRBV27 and TRBJ1-1; D is unresolved. This CDR3 has 13 amino acids. Trimming shortened V by 4 bases and J by 1 base, and 7 bases separated the two germline ends. CDR1 and CDR2 (germline): MNHEY, SMNVEV (reference sequence). The CDR3 spells CASSWPGNTEAFF. CDR3 nucleotides: TGTGCCAGCAGTTGGCCAGGGAACACTGAAGCTTTCTTT.

CDR3 nucleotide sequence: TGTGCCAGCAGTCTCAACAGGGGCTCTGAGACCCAGTACTTC. Protein product: CASSLNRGSETQYF. V is TRBV6-5 and J is TRBJ2-5; 7 nucleotides line up with TRBD1. This CDR3 is 14 amino acids long. The germline V gene encodes CDR1 MNHEY and CDR2 SVGAGI. With 5 bases clipped from V and 5 bases from J, the junction kept 8 bases outside the gene matches.

J is TRBJ2-5 and V is TRBV10-2; the D gene is possibly TRBD1 (6 bases). The CDR3 spans 15 residues. Germline CDR1 reads WSHSY; CDR2 reads SAAADI. The V gene lost 2 bases and the J gene lost 3 bases, with 13 bases spanning the gap. The CDR3 DNA reads TGCGCCAGCAGTGAGCTCCAGGACAGCGAAGAGACCCAGTACTTC. Encoded protein: CASSELQDSEETQYF.

CDR3 region: CASSLVGGQPQHF. The CDR3 DNA reads as TGTGCCAGCAGCTTAGTAGGGGGTCAGCCCCAGCATTTT. The J gene is TRBJ1-5, the V gene TRBV7-2; tentatively, D is TRBD1 (6 bases). CDR3 length: 13 amino acids. Germline V lookup: CDR1 SGHTA, CDR2 FQGNSA. Trimming cost V 1 base and J 6 bases, with 7 bases left between them.

The chain is built from TRBV28 and TRBJ2-7, with D tentatively TRBD2 (6 bases). Per the germline V gene, CDR1 is MDHEN and CDR2 is SYDVKM. The V and J ends lost 2 bases and 8 bases respectively, with 28 bases between them. The CDR3 spans 18 residues. CDR3 DNA sequence: TGTGCCAGCAGTTTAAATCGGATGGGGGGAGGTCCTACTTTCAAGCAGTACTTC. It encodes CASSLNRMGGGPTFKQYF.

The chain joins TRBV19 to TRBJ2-6; 13 bases agree with TRBD2. The CDR3 has 18 residues. In germline, CDR1 is LNHDA, CDR2 SQIVND (reference sequence). Trimming removed 5 bases from V and 2 bases from J; junction bases left unmatched: 6. The CDR3 nucleotides read TGTGCCAGTAGTGTTAGACTAGCGGGGGGACCTGGGGCCAACGTCCTGACTTTC. Encoded protein: CASSVRLAGGPGANVLTF.